Listed below are T cell receptor beta chains from one sample, sequenced in a study of blood T cells in healthy people across ages. TCRdb used MiXCR to reprocess the 5' RACE reads, holding one entry per CDR3 protein. The sample records fewer than 800,000 distinct CDR3 sequences, just under 25% being singletons. The data also belong to a second study, concerning T cells of mothers and their children.

The specimen was blood. These receptors originate from a boy between 10 and 17 years old in good health. The CDR3 runs from the conserved cysteine through the conserved F or W.

>TRBV15|TRBJ2-7
CATSRGVSYEQYF
>TRBV28|TRBJ1-2
CASSPTPDRGLRYGYTF
>TRBV20-1|TRBJ2-1
CSARDPGRNEQFF
>TRBV5-1|TRBJ2-7
CASSLQAGSHEQYF
>TRBV5-6|TRBJ1-4
CASSQHPTGATNEKLFF
>TRBV7-2|TRBJ2-7
CASSPGARYEQYF
>TRBV5-5|TRBJ2-1
CASSRMRFTYNEQFF
>TRBV7-2|TRBJ2-1
CASSLQGQGGWYNEQFF
>TRBV2|TRBJ1-6
CASSERGSSYNSPLHF
>TRBV14|TRBJ2-5
CASRGQGEETQYF
>TRBV29-1|TRBJ1-1
CSVPPWHAEAFF
>TRBV12-3/TRBV12-4|TRBJ2-3
CASSFTSGGADMQYF
>TRBV7-9|TRBJ1-4
CASSQSGGGGYEKLFF
>TRBV29-1|TRBJ1-1
CSAGSSMNTEAFF
>TRBV3-1|TRBJ1-2
CASSQGNGGYTF
>TRBV29-1|TRBJ2-5
CSDARGETQYF
>TRBV20-1|TRBJ2-1
CSARGLGLAHSNEQFF
>TRBV12-3/TRBV12-4|TRBJ2-6
CASGITSGANVLTF
>TRBV20-1|TRBJ2-3
CSASPPSYTSTDTQYF
>TRBV20-1|-
CSVRDSQRETQYF
>TRBV6-2/TRBV6-3|TRBJ2-1
CASTTVGGYNEQFF
>TRBV4-1|TRBJ2-5
CASSAGQGPGETQYF
>TRBV6-2/TRBV6-3|TRBJ2-7
CASSYRDTGEQYF
>TRBV3-1|TRBJ1-5
CASSQGLDTNQPQHF
>TRBV7-2|TRBJ1-4
CASSFGGGEKLFF
>TRBV5-1|TRBJ1-1
CASSPDTLNTEAFF
>TRBV15|TRBJ2-3
CATSKRSTDTQYF
>TRBV4-3|TRBJ2-7
CASSQAVGEPYEQYF
>TRBV29-1|TRBJ2-7
CSVERDTYEQYF
>TRBV6-6|-
CASSPDRDYSYEQYF
>TRBV5-1|TRBJ2-5
CASSLGDRVSAETQYF
>TRBV12-3/TRBV12-4|TRBJ2-7
CASSLTSFGGEQYF
>TRBV2|TRBJ2-4
CASSDPGTSKNIQYF
>TRBV2|TRBJ1-5
CASNEGKGGPQHF
>TRBV6-1|TRBJ1-4
CASSGWLVGDPGDEKLFF
>TRBV5-1|TRBJ2-5
CASSFEYQETQYF
>TRBV20-1|TRBJ1-5
CSAGGKGGQPQHF
>TRBV7-6|TRBJ2-7
CASRAGTGYEQYF
>TRBV6-2/TRBV6-3|TRBJ2-7
CASSFWRGVYEQYF